The rows below give T cell receptor beta chains drawn from one sample of a study of shared clonotypes between healthy human individuals. Sequencing was performed with immunoSEQ multiplex PCR; in TCRdb, only in-frame clones are kept and a portion is missing. The sample includes around 1.9 million clones, around 95% of them seen just once. The sample taken for sequencing was naive CD8+ T cells from PBMCs. The receptors here all came from a man between 18 and 35 years old in good health. Some clones in this sample may be carry-over from other donors' samples. CDR3s include the opening cysteine and the closing phenylalanine or tryptophan. D genes are given only for firm matches. A row's size may be missing; if present it is once, few, many or a size class.

J,V,D,size,DNA,CDR3
TRBJ2-1,TRBV4-1,TRBD2,NA,TGCGCCAGCAGCCAAGTATTACTCGGCGGGGGATGGAATGAGCAGTTCTTC,CASSQVLLGGGWNEQFF
TRBJ2-1,TRBV7-6,NA,NA,TGTGCCAGCAGCCTGACAGGTCTCTACAATGAGCAGTTCTTC,CASSLTGLYNEQFF
TRBJ2-2,TRBV29-1,NA,NA,TGCAGCGTGAGGGTTGGGGGAGGGGAGCTGTTTTTT,CSVRVGGGELFF
TRBJ2-7,TRBV11-2,NA,NA,TGTGCCAGCAGCTTAGATCCCCAATTCGGGACTGACTACGAGCAGTACTTC,CASSLDPQFGTDYEQYF
TRBJ1-2,TRBV28,NA,NA,TGTGCCAGCAGTTTAACTCCCGTATCAGGGCTCAATGGCTACACCTTC,CASSLTPVSGLNGYTF
TRBJ2-5,TRBV4-1,TRBD2,NA,TGCGCCAGCAGCCTCCGGGGGGGTAGAGAGACCCAGTACTTC,CASSLRGGRETQYF
TRBJ1-1,TRBV29-1,NA,NA,TGCAGCGTTGAACACCCCGGAGAGAGAGACTTCGAAGCTTTCTTT,CSVEHPGERDFEAFF
TRBJ1-2,TRBV7-9,NA,NA,TGTGCCAGCAGCTTAGGTGCTAGGGAAAGAGGCTACACCTTC,CASSLGARERGYTF
TRBJ2-1,TRBV9,TRBD1,NA,TGTGCCAGCAGCAGACAGGGGGCGGAAGAGCAGTTCTTC,CASSRQGAEEQFF
TRBJ2-3,TRBV27,NA,NA,TGTGCCAGCAGTTTGGTGTCTAACGGGATGGGAGATACGCAGTATTTT,CASSLVSNGMGDTQYF
TRBJ2-1,TRBV7-9,TRBD2,once,TGTGCCAGCAGCTTAAGCGGGAGTCTCTACAATGAGCAGTTCTTC,CASSLSGSLYNEQFF
TRBJ2-7,TRBV27,NA,NA,TGTGCCAGCAACGGGGGCAGGGCTGCATACTACGAGCAGTACTTC,CASNGGRAAYYEQYF
TRBJ2-3,TRBV6-5,NA,NA,TGTGCCAGCAGTTACTCGAGGCAGCCTAGCACAGATACGCAGTATTTT,CASSYSRQPSTDTQYF
TRBJ2-7,TRBV4-1,NA,NA,TGCGCCAGCAGCCAAAGTAGCGGATTCTACGAGCAGTACTTC,CASSQSSGFYEQYF
TRBJ2-3,TRBV28,TRBD2,NA,TGTGCCAGCAGTCCTCCTAGCGGAACAAGCACAGATACGCAGTATTTT,CASSPPSGTSTDTQYF
TRBJ2-1,TRBV27,TRBD1,NA,TGTGCCAGCAGTTGGGAATTCAGGGGGAAGGGGCAGTTCTTC,CASSWEFRGKGQFF
TRBJ1-2,TRBV15,TRBD1,NA,TGTGCCACCGGCAGTCAAAGGACAGGAGAAGGCTACACCTTC,CATGSQRTGEGYTF
TRBJ2-1,TRBV29-1,NA,NA,TGCAGCGTTGAGGGTGCAGAGTGGGTACCTCAAAGCTCCTACAATGAGCAGTTCTTC,CSVEGAEWVPQSSYNEQFF
TRBJ2-1,TRBV9,TRBD2,NA,TGTGCCAGCAGCTCCGGACTAGCGGGTGGTAATGAGCAGTTCTTC,CASSSGLAGGNEQFF
TRBJ2-3,TRBV5-1,TRBD2,NA,TGCGCCAGCAGCCTAAGCTCACTAGCGGGAGTGTTGGATACGCAGTATTTT,CASSLSSLAGVLDTQYF
TRBJ1-2,TRBV11-2,NA,NA,TGTGCCAGCAGCGCGTGGGACGGATATGGCTACACCTTC,CASSAWDGYGYTF
TRBJ2-5,TRBV14,NA,NA,TGTGCCAGCAGCCAAGATGGGAACCAAGAGACCCAGTACTTC,CASSQDGNQETQYF
TRBJ2-7,TRBV27,NA,NA,TGTGCCAGCGGTATCTCATACGAGCAGTACTTC,CASGISYEQYF
TRBJ1-1,TRBV7-9,NA,NA,TGTGCCAGCAGCTCCCCGGGTGAGGGGGGGAACACTGAAGCTTTCTTT,CASSSPGEGGNTEAFF
TRBJ2-7,TRBV27,TRBD1,once,TGTGCCAGCAGTTTAGAGGACAGGGCCAACTACGAGCAGTACTTC,CASSLEDRANYEQYF
TRBJ2-1,TRBV27,NA,few,TGTGCCAGCAGACAATACAATGAGCAGTTCTTC,CASRQYNEQFF
TRBJ1-5,TRBV28,TRBD1,NA,TGTGCCAGCAGCCTCCCCGGGACAGCCCATACCTCCCAGCATTTT,CASSLPGTAHTSQHF
TRBJ1-2,TRBV9,TRBD1,NA,TGTGCCAGCAGCAACTCTGAGGGGGCGCCCGGCTATGGCTACACCTTC,CASSNSEGAPGYGYTF
TRBJ1-1,TRBV19,NA,few,TGTGCCAGTAGTCCAGGCGCGGGGCTGGTCACTGAAGCTTTCTTT,CASSPGAGLVTEAFF
TRBJ2-1,TRBV29-1,NA,NA,TGCAGCGTCTTGGGGCAGGTTGGGTACAATGAGCAGTTCTTC,CSVLGQVGYNEQFF
TRBJ2-3,TRBV19,NA,NA,TGTGCCAGTAGTATTCAAGGGACAGATACGCAGTATTTT,CASSIQGTDTQYF
TRBJ1-4,TRBV14,TRBD1,once,TGTGCCAGCAGCCTCCTGACAGGGTTGAATGAAAAACTGTTTTTT,CASSLLTGLNEKLFF
TRBJ1-5,TRBV6-4,NA,NA,TGTGCCGACGAACAACGGCGACAGCCCGGTAATAGCAATCAGCCCCAGCATTTT,CADEQRRQPGNSNQPQHF
TRBJ2-2,TRBV13,NA,NA,TGTGCCAGCAGCAACCAGGAGGACGGGGAGCTGTTTTTT,CASSNQEDGELFF
TRBJ2-3,TRBV5-4,TRBD2,once,TGTGCCAGCAGCTTCAAGCGGGAGATGACAGATACGCAGTATTTT,CASSFKREMTDTQYF
TRBJ2-7,TRBV11-2,NA,NA,TGTGCCAGCAGCTCCGGACGCTCGGACTCCTACGAGCAGTACTTC,CASSSGRSDSYEQYF
TRBJ2-1,TRBV4-2,TRBD2,NA,TGTGCCAGCAGCCAAGATCGTCCTAGCGGGGGATACAATGAGCAGTTCTTC,CASSQDRPSGGYNEQFF
TRBJ2-1,TRBV19,TRBD1,NA,TGTGCCAGTGGGGAGACAGGGGACAATGAGCAGTTCTTC,CASGETGDNEQFF
TRBJ2-2,TRBV15,NA,NA,TGTGCCACCAGCAGAACAAAAACCCTTGGGGCCGGGGAGCTGTTTTTT,CATSRTKTLGAGELFF
TRBJ2-1,TRBV9,NA,once,TGTGCCAGCAGCACCTCCGGGGCCACCAACAATGAGCAGTTCTTC,CASSTSGATNNEQFF
TRBJ1-1,TRBV19,TRBD1,NA,TGTGCCAGTAACCTCCGGGACAGGGGGATGAACACTGAAGCTTTCTTT,CASNLRDRGMNTEAFF
TRBJ2-3,TRBV7-9,TRBD1,NA,TGTGCCAGCAGCTACATCTCCAGGGGGCTAGATACGCAGTATTTT,CASSYISRGLDTQYF
TRBJ2-1,TRBV5-6,TRBD2,NA,TGTGCCAGCAGCCTATACCCCGGGACTAGCGAACACAATGAGCAGTTCTTC,CASSLYPGTSEHNEQFF
TRBJ2-4,TRBV13,NA,NA,TGTGCCAGCAGCTTACGTCAGGGGCCGAAAAACATTCAGTACTTC,CASSLRQGPKNIQYF
TRBJ2-3,TRBV27,NA,NA,TGTGCCAGCAGTTTATTTGATACGCAGTATTTT,CASSLFDTQYF
TRBJ2-3,TRBV5-6,TRBD1,NA,TGTGCCAGTGAAACCGGGACAGCTAGCACAGATACGCAGTATTTT,CASETGTASTDTQYF
TRBJ2-3,TRBV29-1,TRBD2,NA,TGCAGCGTTGCTACCGGGCTAGCGGCAACAGATACGCAGTATTTT,CSVATGLAATDTQYF
TRBJ2-3,TRBV5-1,NA,NA,TGCGCCAGCAGCTTGGCCGCGAAGGTTAGCACAGATACGCAGTATTTT,CASSLAAKVSTDTQYF
TRBJ1-1,TRBV28,TRBD1,NA,TGTGCCAGCAGCAAACGTTACAGGGGGGACACTGAAGCTTTCTTT,CASSKRYRGDTEAFF
TRBJ2-1,TRBV27,NA,NA,TGTGCCAGCAGCTACGGTAGCTCCTACAATGAGCAGTTCTTC,CASSYGSSYNEQFF
TRBJ2-1,TRBV11-2,TRBD2,NA,TGTGCCAGCAGCTTATTTGTCAGAGCGGGGCCGAATGAGCAGTTCTTC,CASSLFVRAGPNEQFF
TRBJ2-2,TRBV11-3,NA,once,TGTGCCAGCAGCTTAGGCGCCGCGGGACCGAACACCGGGGAGCTGTTTTTT,CASSLGAAGPNTGELFF